This TCR beta chain was documented in a study of breast tumors, draining lymph nodes, adjacent tissues. Notes on the study in general: Most tumor T cells seemingly derive from lymph node, then expand in tumor. Tumors had less TCR diversity than lymph nodes, more than nontumor tissue.

Note on this clonotype: Its specificity is unknown. The junction does not match germline at one end; this may be a read error.

Samples came from axillary lymph nodes draining the breast cancer. Germline values: CDR1 SGHRS, CDR2 YFSETQ. The CDR3 spans 15 residues. TCRdb ran MiXCR on the multiplex PCR reads and lists one entry per CDR3 protein. Among around 300,000 distinct CDR3 sequences listed, about 33% were seen once. The genes are TRBV5-1 and TRBJ2-7; 8 bases match TRBD2. The origin of this receptor is a female donor with breast cancer. Some clones in this sample may be carry-over from other donors' samples. Sequencing was carried out using axillary lymph node tissue. The CDR3 reads CASSLGPGGAYEQSF. The CDR3 DNA follows: TGCGCCAGCAGCTTGGGGCCGGGGGGGGCCTACGAGCAGTCCTTC.